This section outlines one T cell receptor (beta chain) sequence together with its context. Antigen unknown. The CDR3 spans 14 residues. Trimming shortened V by 6 bases and J by 0 bases, and 12 bases separated the two germline ends. CDR1 and CDR2 (germline): SNHLY, FYNNEI. This sample is part of a study of cytomegalovirus exposure and HLA in healthy donors. The PCR was carried out with 60 Vbeta primers and 13 Jbeta primers. Only in-frame clones appear in the TCRdb table, and some are missing; sequencing was by immunoSEQ multiplex PCR. The sample lists roughly 120,000 clones, over 60% seen once, with roughly 13% in the top ten. Regarding the study as a whole: Among immune exposure information, only CMV serostatus was available. Researchers reported in a later analysis that a missense DCLRE1C variant was tied to TCR beta V- and J-gene trimming.

This chain joins TRBV2 and TRBJ2-7, with D perhaps TRBD1 (6 bases). The sequencing sample was made of PBMCs. This clonotype was sampled from a woman in her thirties or forties in good health and CMV-seropositive. CDR3 amino acids: CASRYREPSYEQYF. In DNA form, the CDR3 reads TGTGCCAGCAGATACAGGGAACCCTCCTACGAGCAGTACTTC.